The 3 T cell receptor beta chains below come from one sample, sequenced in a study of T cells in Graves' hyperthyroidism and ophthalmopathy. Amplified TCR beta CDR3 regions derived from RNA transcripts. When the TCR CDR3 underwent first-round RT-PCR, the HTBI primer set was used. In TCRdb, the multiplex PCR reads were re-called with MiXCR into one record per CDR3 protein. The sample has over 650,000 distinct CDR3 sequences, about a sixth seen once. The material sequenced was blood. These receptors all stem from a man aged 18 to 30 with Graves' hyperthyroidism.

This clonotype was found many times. Here the CDR3 DNA reads TGTGCCAGCAGTTGGCCCTCGCAGTCGGGACACAATGAAAAACTGTTTTTT. This sequence encodes CASSWPSQSGHNEKLFF. The rearrangement joins TRBV2 to TRBJ1-4, with D maybe TRBD1 (6 bases). The CDR3 has 17 amino acids. Trimming removed 5 bases at V and 5 bases at J, with 21 bases between. Germline V CDR1 and CDR2: SNHLY, FYNNEI.

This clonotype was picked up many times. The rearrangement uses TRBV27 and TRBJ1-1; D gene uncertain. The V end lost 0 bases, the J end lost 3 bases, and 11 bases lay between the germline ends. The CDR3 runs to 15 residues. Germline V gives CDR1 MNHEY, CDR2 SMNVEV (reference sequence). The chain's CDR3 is CASSLSAIPYTEAFF. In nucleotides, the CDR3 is TGTGCCAGCAGTTTATCTGCGATCCCGTACACTGAAGCTTTCTTT.

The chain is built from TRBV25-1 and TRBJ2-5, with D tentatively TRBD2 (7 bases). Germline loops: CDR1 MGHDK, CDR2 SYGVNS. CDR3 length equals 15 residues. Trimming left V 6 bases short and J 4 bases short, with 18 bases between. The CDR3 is CASRSEWEGGETQYF. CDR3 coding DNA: TGTGCCAGCAGGTCCGAGTGGGAGGGGGGAGAGACCCAGTACTTC.